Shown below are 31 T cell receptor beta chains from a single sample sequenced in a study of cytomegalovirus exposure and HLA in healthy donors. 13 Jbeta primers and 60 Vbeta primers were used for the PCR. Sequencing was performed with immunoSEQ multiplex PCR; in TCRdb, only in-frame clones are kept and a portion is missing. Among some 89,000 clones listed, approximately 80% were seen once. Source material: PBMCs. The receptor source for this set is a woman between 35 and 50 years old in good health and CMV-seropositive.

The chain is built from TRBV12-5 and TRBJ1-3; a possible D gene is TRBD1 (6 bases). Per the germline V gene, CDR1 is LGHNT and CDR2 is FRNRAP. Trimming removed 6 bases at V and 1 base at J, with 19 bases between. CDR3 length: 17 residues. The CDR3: CASGAEQGKWSGNTIYF. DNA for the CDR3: TGTGCTAGTGGCGCGGAACAGGGCAAGTGGTCTGGAAACACCATATATTTT.

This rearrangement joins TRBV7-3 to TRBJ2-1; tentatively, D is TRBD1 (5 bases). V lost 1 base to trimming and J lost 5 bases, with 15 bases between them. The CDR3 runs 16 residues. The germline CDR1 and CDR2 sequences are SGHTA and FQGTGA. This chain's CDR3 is CASSLMGQGSHNEQFF. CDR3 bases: TGTGCCAGCAGCTTAATGGGCCAGGGTTCCCACAATGAGCAGTTCTTC.

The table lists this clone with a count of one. CDR3 sequence: CASSPFSVVAGGTDTQYF. For the CDR3, the DNA is TGTGCCAGCTCACCCTTTTCGGTCGTAGCGGGGGGCACAGATACGCAGTATTTT. The rearrangement uses TRBV18 and TRBJ2-3; 9 nucleotides agree with TRBD2. Germline lookup yields CDR1 KGHSH and CDR2 LQKENI. The CDR3 totals 18 residues. The J segment lost 1 base and the V segment lost 3 bases, leaving 11 bases of the junction unmatched.

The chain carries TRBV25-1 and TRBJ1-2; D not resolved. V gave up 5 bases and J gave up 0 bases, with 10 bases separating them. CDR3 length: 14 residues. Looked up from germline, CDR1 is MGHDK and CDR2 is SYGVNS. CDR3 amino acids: CASSYAGSNYGYTF. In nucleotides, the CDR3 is TGTGCCAGCAGTTACGCAGGCTCTAACTATGGCTACACCTTC.

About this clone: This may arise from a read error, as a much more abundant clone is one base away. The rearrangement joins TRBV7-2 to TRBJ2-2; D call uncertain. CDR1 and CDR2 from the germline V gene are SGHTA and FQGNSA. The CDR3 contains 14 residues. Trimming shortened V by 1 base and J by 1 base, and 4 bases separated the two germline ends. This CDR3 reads CASSLDGNTGELFF. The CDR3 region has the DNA TGTGCCAGCAGCTTAGACGGGAACACCGGGGAGCTGTTTTTT.

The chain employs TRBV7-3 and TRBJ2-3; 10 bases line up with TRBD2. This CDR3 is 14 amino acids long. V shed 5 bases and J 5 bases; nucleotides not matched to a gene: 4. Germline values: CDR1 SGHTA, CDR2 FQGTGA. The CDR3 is CASSPGLAVDTQYF. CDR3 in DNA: TGTGCCAGCAGCCCTGGACTAGCGGTAGATACGCAGTATTTT.

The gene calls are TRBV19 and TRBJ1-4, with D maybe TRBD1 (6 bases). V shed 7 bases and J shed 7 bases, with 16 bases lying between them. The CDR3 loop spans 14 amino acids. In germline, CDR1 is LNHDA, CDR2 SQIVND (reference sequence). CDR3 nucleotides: TGTGCCAGTACCTTGACAGGAATCGGTGAAAAACTGTTTTTT. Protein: CASTLTGIGEKLFF.

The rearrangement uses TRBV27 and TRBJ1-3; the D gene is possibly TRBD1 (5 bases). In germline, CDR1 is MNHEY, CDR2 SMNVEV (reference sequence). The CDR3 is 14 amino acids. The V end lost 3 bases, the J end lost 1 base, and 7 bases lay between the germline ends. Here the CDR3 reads CASSLRGSGNTIYF. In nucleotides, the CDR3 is TGTGCCAGCAGTTTGCGGGGGTCTGGAAACACCATATATTTT.

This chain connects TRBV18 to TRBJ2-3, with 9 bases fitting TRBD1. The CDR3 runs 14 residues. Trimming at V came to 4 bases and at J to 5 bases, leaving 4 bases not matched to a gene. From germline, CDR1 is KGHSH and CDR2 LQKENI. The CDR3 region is CASSQQGAIDTQYF. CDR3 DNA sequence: TGTGCCAGCTCACAACAGGGGGCTATAGATACGCAGTATTTT.

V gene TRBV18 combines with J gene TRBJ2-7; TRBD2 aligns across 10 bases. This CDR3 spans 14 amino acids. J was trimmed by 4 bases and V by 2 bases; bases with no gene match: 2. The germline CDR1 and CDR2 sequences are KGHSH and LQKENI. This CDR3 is CASSPRTSGYEQYF. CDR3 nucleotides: TGTGCCAGCTCACCAAGGACTAGCGGATACGAGCAGTACTTC.

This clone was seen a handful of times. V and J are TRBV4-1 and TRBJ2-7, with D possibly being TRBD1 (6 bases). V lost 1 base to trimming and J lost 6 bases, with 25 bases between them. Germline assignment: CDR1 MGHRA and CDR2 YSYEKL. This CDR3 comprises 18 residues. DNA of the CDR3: TGCGCCAGCAGCCAAGTAGCGATTGCCTTGGGCAGGGGCGGCGAGCAGTACTTC. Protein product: CASSQVAIALGRGGEQYF.

CDR3 region: CASTPPLGLGDYEQYF. The DNA of the CDR3 is TGTGCCAGCACCCCACCCCTGGGACTAGGGGACTACGAGCAGTACTTC. The chain links TRBV7-2 to TRBJ2-7, with 8 bases lining up with TRBD2. V lost 7 bases, J lost 3 bases, and 14 bases stayed unmatched. Germline values: CDR1 SGHTA, CDR2 FQGNSA. The CDR3 consists of 16 residues.

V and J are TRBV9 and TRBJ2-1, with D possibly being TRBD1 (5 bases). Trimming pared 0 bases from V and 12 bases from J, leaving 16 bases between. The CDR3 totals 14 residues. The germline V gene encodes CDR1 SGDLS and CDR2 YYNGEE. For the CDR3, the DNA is TGTGCCAGCAGCGTAGACGTAGGGGATGGGCCGCAGTTCTTC. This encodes CASSVDVGDGPQFF.

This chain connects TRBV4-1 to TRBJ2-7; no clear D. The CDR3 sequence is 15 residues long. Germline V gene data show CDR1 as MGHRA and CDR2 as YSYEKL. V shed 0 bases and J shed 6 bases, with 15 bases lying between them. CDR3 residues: CASSQEGLQSSEQYF. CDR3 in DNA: TGCGCCAGCAGCCAAGAGGGCCTTCAATCCAGCGAGCAGTACTTC.

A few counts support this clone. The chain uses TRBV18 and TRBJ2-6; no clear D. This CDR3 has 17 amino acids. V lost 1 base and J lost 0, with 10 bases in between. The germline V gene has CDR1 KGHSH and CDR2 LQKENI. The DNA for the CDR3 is TGTGCCAGCTCACCACAGAGGTCCCGCTCTGGGGCCAACGTCCTGACTTTC. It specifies CASSPQRSRSGANVLTF.

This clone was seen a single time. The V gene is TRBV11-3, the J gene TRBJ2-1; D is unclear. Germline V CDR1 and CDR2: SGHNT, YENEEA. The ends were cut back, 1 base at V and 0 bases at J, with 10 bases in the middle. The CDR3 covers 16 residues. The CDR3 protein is CASSLVDTRSYNEQFF. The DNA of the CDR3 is TGTGCCAGCAGCTTAGTAGACACCCGCTCCTACAATGAGCAGTTCTTC.

The CDR3: CASSLLGTLQEAFF. As DNA, the CDR3 is TGCGCCAGCAGCCTTCTCGGGACACTACAAGAAGCTTTCTTT. V is TRBV4-1 and J is TRBJ1-1, with D maybe TRBD1 (6 bases). There are 14 residues in the CDR3. Germline V lookup: CDR1 MGHRA, CDR2 YSYEKL. V was clipped by 4 bases and J by 8 bases, with 17 bases between them.

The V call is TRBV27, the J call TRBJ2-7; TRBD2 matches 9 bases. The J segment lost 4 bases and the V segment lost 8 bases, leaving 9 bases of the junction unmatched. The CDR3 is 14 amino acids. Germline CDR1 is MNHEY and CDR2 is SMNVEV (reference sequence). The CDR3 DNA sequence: TGTGCCAGCCAGTTCCGGGCGGGAGGGTACGAGCAGTACTTC. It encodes CASQFRAGGYEQYF.

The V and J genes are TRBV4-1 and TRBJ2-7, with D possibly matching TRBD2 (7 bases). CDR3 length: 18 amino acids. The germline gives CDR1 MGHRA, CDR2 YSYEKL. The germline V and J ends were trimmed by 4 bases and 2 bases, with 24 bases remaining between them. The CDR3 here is CASSRLRVRGEGAYEQYF. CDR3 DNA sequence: TGCGCCAGCAGCCGCCTTCGTGTTAGGGGGGAGGGCGCCTACGAGCAGTACTTC.

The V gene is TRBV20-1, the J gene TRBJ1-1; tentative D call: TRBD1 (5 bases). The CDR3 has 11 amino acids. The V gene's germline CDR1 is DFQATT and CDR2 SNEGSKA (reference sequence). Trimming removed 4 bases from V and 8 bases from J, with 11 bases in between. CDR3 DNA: TGCAGTGCTAAACCCCAGGGCGAAGCTTTCTTT. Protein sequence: CSAKPQGEAFF.

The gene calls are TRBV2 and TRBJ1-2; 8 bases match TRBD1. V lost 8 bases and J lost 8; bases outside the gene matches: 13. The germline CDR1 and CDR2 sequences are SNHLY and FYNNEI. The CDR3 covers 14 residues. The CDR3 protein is CASAPGGLRRGYTF. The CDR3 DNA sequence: TGTGCCAGCGCCCCAGGGGGCTTACGTCGAGGCTACACCTTC.

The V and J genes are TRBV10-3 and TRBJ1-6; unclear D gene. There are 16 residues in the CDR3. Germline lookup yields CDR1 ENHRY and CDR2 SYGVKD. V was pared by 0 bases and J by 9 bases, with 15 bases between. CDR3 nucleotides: TGTGCCATCAGTGAGTCGGTTGGAGGGAGCGGTTCACCCCTCCACTTT. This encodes CAISESVGGSGSPLHF.

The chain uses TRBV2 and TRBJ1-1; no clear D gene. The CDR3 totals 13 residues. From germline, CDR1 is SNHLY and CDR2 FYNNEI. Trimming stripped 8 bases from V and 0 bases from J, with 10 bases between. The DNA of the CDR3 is TGTGCCAGCGGCAGATTTATGAACACTGAAGCTTTCTTT. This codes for CASGRFMNTEAFF.

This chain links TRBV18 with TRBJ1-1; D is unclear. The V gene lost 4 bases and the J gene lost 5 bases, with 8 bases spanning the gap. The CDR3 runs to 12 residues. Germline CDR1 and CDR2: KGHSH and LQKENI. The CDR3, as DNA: TGTGCCAGCTCACTCACCAGGACTGAAGCTTTCTTT. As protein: CASSLTRTEAFF.

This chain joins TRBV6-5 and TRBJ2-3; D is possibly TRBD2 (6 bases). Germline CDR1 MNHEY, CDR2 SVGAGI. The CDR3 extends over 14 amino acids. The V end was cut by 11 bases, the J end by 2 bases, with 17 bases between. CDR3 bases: TGTGCCTGTAATAGCGGTTTTTCCACAGATACGCAGTATTTT. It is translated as CACNSGFSTDTQYF.

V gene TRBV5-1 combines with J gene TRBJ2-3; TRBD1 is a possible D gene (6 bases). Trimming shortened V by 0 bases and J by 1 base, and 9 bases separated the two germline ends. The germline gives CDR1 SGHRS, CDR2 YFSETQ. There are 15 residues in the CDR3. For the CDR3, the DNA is TGCGCCAGCAGCTTGGCAGGGGCGGGCACAGATACGCAGTATTTT. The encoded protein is CASSLAGAGTDTQYF.

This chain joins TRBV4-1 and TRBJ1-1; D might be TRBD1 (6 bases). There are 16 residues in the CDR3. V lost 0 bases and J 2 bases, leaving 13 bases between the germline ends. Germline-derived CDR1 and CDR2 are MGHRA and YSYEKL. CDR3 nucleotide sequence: TGCGCCAGCAGCCAAGATTTTGGGACACCTAACACTGAAGCTTTCTTT. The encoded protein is CASSQDFGTPNTEAFF.

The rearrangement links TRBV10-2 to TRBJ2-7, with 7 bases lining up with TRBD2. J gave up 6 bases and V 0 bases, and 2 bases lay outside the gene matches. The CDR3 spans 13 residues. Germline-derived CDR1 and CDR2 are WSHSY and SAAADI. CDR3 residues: CASSESGGVEQYF. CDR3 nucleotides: TGCGCCAGCAGTGAGTCGGGGGGGGTCGAGCAGTACTTC.

This chain's CDR3 is CARAATSGANVLTF. The DNA for the CDR3 is TGTGCCAGGGCCGCCACCTCTGGGGCCAACGTCCTGACTTTC. The chain combines TRBV2 with TRBJ2-6; unclear D gene. Per the germline V gene, CDR1 is SNHLY and CDR2 is FYNNEI. The V end lost 9 bases, the J end lost 0 bases, and 9 bases lay between the germline ends. This CDR3 contains 14 residues.

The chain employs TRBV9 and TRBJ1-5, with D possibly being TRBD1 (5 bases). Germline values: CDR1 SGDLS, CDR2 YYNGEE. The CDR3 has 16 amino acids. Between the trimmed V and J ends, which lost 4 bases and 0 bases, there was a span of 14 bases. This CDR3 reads CASSPHRTYSNQPQHF. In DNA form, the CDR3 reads TGTGCCAGCAGCCCCCACAGGACGTATAGCAATCAGCCCCAGCATTTT.

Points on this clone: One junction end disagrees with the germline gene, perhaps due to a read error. CDR3 residues: CSSSQGQDEQYF. The CDR3, as DNA: TGTTCCAGCAGCCAAGGACAGGACGAGCAGTACTTC. The chain is built from TRBV7-9 and TRBJ2-7, with 7 bases aligning to TRBD1. The CDR3 has 12 amino acids. Germline-derived CDR1 and CDR2 are SEHNR and FQNEAQ (reference sequence).